Listed below are T cell receptor beta chains from one sample, sequenced in a study of CD8+ T cells in alopecia areata. The method was immunoSEQ multiplex PCR; TCRdb's version includes in-frame clones alone and lacks a portion of them. This table holds 90,000 to 150,000 clones, about 54% found once. The specimen comprised CD8+ T cells sorted from blood, sampled at week 4, from a patient treated with tofacitinib. The source is a human donor with alopecia areata. Both conserved end residues are part of each CDR3. A D gene is named only where the DNA matches it firmly. Not every row has a clone size; where given, it reads once, few, many or a size class.

v_gene	j_gene	len	abundance	d_gene	CDR3aa	CDR3nt
TRBV5-4	TRBJ1-6	14	-	-	CASSFMGGNSPLHF	TGTGCCAGCAGCTTTATGGGGGGGAATTCACCCCTCCACTTT
TRBV6-6	TRBJ2-7	12	once	-	CASSHDSYEQYF	TGTGCCAGCAGCCACGACAGCTACGAGCAGTACTTC
TRBV10-3	TRBJ2-6	15	-	-	CAGSGASSGANVLTF	TGTGCCGGCTCCGGGGCTTCCTCTGGGGCCAACGTCCTGACTTTC
TRBV5-6	TRBJ2-7	13	-	TRBD2	CASSASGGDEQYF	TGTGCCAGCAGCGCATCGGGAGGGGACGAGCAGTACTTC
TRBV27	TRBJ2-7	15	-	TRBD2	CASRHTSGSLNEQYF	TGTGCCAGCAGGCACACTAGCGGGAGTCTTAACGAGCAGTACTTC
TRBV19	TRBJ2-1	14	-	-	CASSMGYGDNEQFF	TGTGCCAGTAGTATGGGGTACGGAGACAATGAGCAGTTCTTC
TRBV6-5	TRBJ2-7	15	-	TRBD1	CASSYAGTESYEQYF	TGTGCCAGCAGTTACGCCGGGACAGAGTCCTACGAGCAGTACTTC
TRBV13	TRBJ1-1	16	-	TRBD1	CASSLDLGTGAGEAFF	TGTGCCAGCAGCTTGGATTTAGGGACAGGGGCTGGTGAAGCTTTCTTT
TRBV6-5	TRBJ2-5	13	-	-	CASSAEGLETQYF	TGTGCCAGTTCTGCTGAGGGGCTGGAGACCCAGTACTTC
TRBV5-4	TRBJ1-6	15	-	-	CASSLAAGDNSPLHF	TGTGCCAGCAGCTTGGCTGCAGGGGATAATTCACCCCTCCACTTT
TRBV29-1	TRBJ2-2	13	few	-	CVSLGGNTGELFF	TGCGTGTCCCTTGGGGGGAACACCGGGGAGCTGTTTTTT
TRBV7-9	TRBJ1-2	16	-	-	CASSLDRARGYPHRHF	TGTGCCAGCAGCTTAGACAGGGCACGAGGATACCCCCACCGGCACTTC
TRBV7-2	TRBJ2-5	14	-	TRBD2	CASTSGAYQETQYF	TGTGCCAGCACCAGCGGGGCCTACCAAGAGACCCAGTACTTC
TRBV27	TRBJ2-7	15	-	-	CASSLSIASSYEQYF	TGTGCCAGCAGTTTATCGATCGCTAGCTCCTACGAGCAGTACTTC
TRBV13	TRBJ2-1	12	-	-	CASALGNNEQFF	TGTGCCAGCGCTTTGGGGAACAATGAGCAGTTCTTC